Described below is a single T cell receptor beta chain sequence and its context. As yet, its antigen is unknown. Assay used: immunoSEQ multiplex PCR; TCRdb lists only in-frame clones, some missing. The data contain around 140,000 clones, 85% to 95% of them singletons. The sample is drawn from a study of T cell responses to AZD1222 COVID-19 vaccine. Study findings and constraints: Females made up more of the donors, who were largely white British, and clonal diversity may have come out too low. Spike-wide vaccine-associated CD4 TCRs dominated at 160-218 and 743-854. Spike-specific TCR breadth rose after two AZD1222 doses, and depth rose as well.

This clonotype was sampled from an adult who had recovered from COVID-19. The sample consisted of peripheral blood, taken after recovery from COVID-19.

The CDR3 here is CASRRGSTDTQYF. The CDR3 coding sequence is TGTGCCAGCAGAAGAGGGAGTACAGATACGCAGTATTTT. The J gene is TRBJ2-3, the V gene TRBV27; D possibly corresponds to TRBD2 (5 bases). V lost 6 bases and J 3 bases, leaving 10 bases between the germline ends. Germline V gene data show CDR1 as MNHEY and CDR2 as SMNVEV (reference sequence). The CDR3 extends over 13 amino acids.